Below, 22 T cell receptor beta chains from the same sample are listed, as sequenced in a study of blood T cells in healthy people across ages. Then a second PCR, running roughly 7 to 11 cycles, was carried out with a sample-barcoded 5' primer and a J-beta primer mix. TCRdb used MiXCR to reprocess the 5' RACE reads, holding one entry per CDR3 protein. Of about 1.8 million distinct CDR3 sequences detected, about 50% appear once; the ten largest clones hold roughly 2%. Sequenced input: blood. The receptors originated from a woman aged 40 to 50 in good health.

The chain couples TRBV9 to TRBJ2-4; D gene uncertain. The J call is uncertain, as TRBJ2-5 better fits the DNA end. This CDR3 region has 16 residues. Germline values: CDR1 SGDLS, CDR2 YYNGEE. The CDR3: CASSVGGPGGVETQYF. The CDR3 DNA follows: TGTGCCAGCAGCGTAGGCGGACCGGGTGGTGTGGAGACCCAGTACTTC.

The gene calls are TRBV3-1 and TRBJ1-6; tentative D call: TRBD1 (5 bases). With 0 bases removed from V and 4 bases from J, the gap between germline ends came to 10 bases. This CDR3 contains 16 residues. The germline gives CDR1 LGHDT, CDR2 YNNKEL (reference sequence). CDR3 nucleotides: TGTGCCAGCAGCCAAGAAAAGACAGCTTATAATTCACCCCTCCACTTT. This encodes CASSQEKTAYNSPLHF. The full variable domain, in which reference TRBV3-1 and TRBJ1-6 provide the parts outside the CDR3, is DTAVSQTPKYLVTQMGNDKSIKCEQNLGHDTMYWYKQDSKKFLKIMFSYNNKELIINETVPNRFSPKSPDKAHLNLHINSLELGDSAVYFCASSQEKTAYNSPLHFGNGTRLTVT.

Only a few counts were recorded for this clonotype. This rearrangement joins TRBV7-9 to TRBJ2-7; D uncertain. Deletions cut 5 bases from V and 3 bases from J, with 11 bases between. The germline CDR1 and CDR2 sequences are SEHNR and FQNEAQ (reference sequence). This CDR3 spans 13 amino acids. In DNA form, the CDR3 reads TGTGCCAGCAGCCTCAGAGCCCACTACGAGCAGTACTTC. As protein: CASSLRAHYEQYF.

The chain combines TRBV4-2 with TRBJ1-2; D is perhaps TRBD1 (5 bases). Deletions cut 3 bases from V and 1 base from J, with 15 bases between. The germline CDR1 and CDR2 sequences are LGHNA and YNFKEQ. CDR3 length: 16 residues. The CDR3 reads CASSHTGTTDNYGYTF. CDR3 bases: TGTGCCAGCAGCCATACCGGGACGACTGATAACTATGGCTACACCTTC.

This clonotype was observed a few times. The CDR3 nucleotides read TGTGCCAGCAGTTACTCCTCCGGCACAGATACGCAGTATTTT. It codes for CASSYSSGTDTQYF. The chain joins TRBV6-2 or TRBV6-3 to TRBJ2-3; D is unclear. This CDR3 has 14 residues. The germline V gene encodes CDR1 MNHEY and CDR2 SVGEGT. The V and J ends lost 0 bases and 1 base respectively, with 5 bases between them.

This clonotype was counted a few times. V is TRBV7-6 and J is TRBJ2-4; 12 bases line up with TRBD2. The end of the DNA aligns better with TRBJ2-7, so the J call may be wrong. Germline V gives CDR1 SGHVS, CDR2 FNYEAQ. This CDR3 comprises 13 residues. The chain's CDR3 is CASSSSGGAEQYF. CDR3 DNA sequence: TGTGCCAGCAGCTCTAGCGGGGGGGCCGAGCAGTACTTC.

The gene calls are TRBV20-1 and TRBJ2-3; 8 bases are shared with TRBD2. Germline V gene sequence: CDR1 DFQATT, CDR2 SNEGSKA (reference sequence). Trimming at V came to 6 bases and at J to 5 bases, leaving 13 bases not matched to a gene. This CDR3 is built from 15 residues. This CDR3 is CSARTFSGGLDTQYF. DNA of the CDR3: TGCAGTGCCAGGACATTCAGCGGGGGCTTAGATACGCAGTATTTT.

The chain employs TRBV7-2 and TRBJ1-5; 9 positions match TRBD1. V shed 2 bases and J 6 bases; nucleotides not matched to a gene: 8. CDR3 length: 16 residues. Germline loops: CDR1 SGHTA, CDR2 FQGNSA. CDR3 region: CASSLQQGASVQPQHF. The CDR3, as DNA: TGTGCCAGCAGCTTACAACAGGGGGCTTCGGTTCAGCCCCAGCATTTT.

The V gene is TRBV6-1, the J gene TRBJ1-2; D is undetermined. Between the trimmed V and J ends, which lost 2 bases and 0 bases, there was a span of 7 bases. This CDR3 has 14 residues. Germline V CDR1 and CDR2: MNHNS, SASEGT. The CDR3 coding sequence is TGTGCCAGCAGTGAATATAGTCCTAACTATGGCTACACCTTC. Protein sequence: CASSEYSPNYGYTF.

The rearrangement uses TRBV29-1 and TRBJ2-1; 8 bases are shared with TRBD1. The length of the CDR3 is 16 residues. J lost 3 bases, V lost 4 bases, and 11 bases had no gene match. CDR1 SQVTM and CDR2 ANQGSEA come from the germline V gene. CDR3 protein: CSVGTGRVLVYNEQFF. The CDR3 coding sequence is TGCAGCGTTGGGACAGGGCGAGTATTGGTCTACAATGAGCAGTTCTTC.

V gene TRBV4-2 combines with J gene TRBJ2-4; TRBD1 matches at 7 bases. The DNA end is more similar to TRBJ2-7, so the J call may be wrong. The length of the CDR3 is 15 residues. In germline, CDR1 is LGHNA, CDR2 YNFKEQ. The CDR3 DNA follows: TGTGCCAGCAGCCAACTCGACAGGGACTCCTACGAGCAGTACTTC. Translation: CASSQLDRDSYEQYF.

J is TRBJ2-1 and V is TRBV12-3 or TRBV12-4; D not resolved. Trimming cost V 5 bases and J 8 bases, with 7 bases left between them. The CDR3 is 11 amino acids. Here the CDR3 reads CASSMRYEQFF. The CDR3 region has the DNA TGTGCCAGCAGTATGCGTTATGAGCAGTTCTTC.

As for this clonotype: The junction shows a germline mismatch at one end, possibly a read error. The chain combines TRBV4-3 with TRBJ2-7; D possibly uses TRBD1 or TRBD2 (7 bases each). The J call may be incorrect, as the DNA end agrees better with TRBJ2-5. Germline loops: CDR1 LGHNA, CDR2 YSLEER. The CDR3 spans 15 residues. The chain's CDR3 is CAGSQAGGGPETQYF. In nucleotides, the CDR3 is TGCGCCGGCAGCCAAGCAGGGGGGGGGCCCGAGACCCAGTACTTC.

The rearrangement uses TRBV6-2 or TRBV6-3 and TRBJ2-3; 11 nucleotides align to TRBD1. There are 23 residues in the CDR3. Germline lookup yields CDR1 MNHEY and CDR2 SVGEGT. V was clipped by 5 bases and J by 2 bases; unmatched bases: 27. In DNA form, the CDR3 reads TGTGCCAGCAGTCTTCACTCCGATCCGGGACAGGGGGGTACTACGACCTACACAGATACGCAGTATTTT. Translation: CASSLHSDPGQGGTTTYTDTQYF.

This clonotype was found many times. The chain is built from TRBV6-2 or TRBV6-3 and TRBJ2-7; D ambiguous. Germline lookup yields CDR1 MNHEY and CDR2 SVGEGT. Trimming shortened V by 0 bases and J by 0 bases, and 9 bases separated the two germline ends. The CDR3 has 15 amino acids. The CDR3 region is CASSYSSGSSYEQYF. In nucleotides, the CDR3 is TGTGCCAGCAGTTACTCGTCCGGCAGCTCCTACGAGCAGTACTTC.

This chain connects TRBV6-6 to TRBJ1-4; D is perhaps TRBD1 (5 bases). The CDR3 has 14 amino acids. V lost 4 bases, J lost 7 bases, and 13 bases lay in between. CDR1 is MNHNY and CDR2 is SVGAGI in the germline V gene (reference sequence). In DNA, the CDR3 is TGTGCCAGCAGTTTCCGGCAGGGAGGTGAAAAACTGTTTTTT. It encodes CASSFRQGGEKLFF.

The rearrangement links TRBV20-1 to TRBJ2-5; perhaps TRBD1 as D (5 bases). The CDR3 totals 16 residues. Per the germline V gene, CDR1 is DFQATT and CDR2 is SNEGSKA (reference sequence). V lost 1 base to trimming and J lost 2 bases, with 17 bases between them. CDR3 coding DNA: TGCAGTGCTAGAGGGGCCAAGCAGGGTTTACAAGAGACCCAGTACTTC. Its protein product is CSARGAKQGLQETQYF.

The chain combines TRBV11-3 with TRBJ2-3, with 7 bases fitting TRBD2. Germline CDR1 reads SGHNT; CDR2 reads YENEEA. This CDR3 region has 14 residues. Trimming removed 5 bases from V and 4 bases from J; junction bases left unmatched: 6. The CDR3 nucleotides read TGTGCCAGCAGCCAGAGACTAGCCCCAGATACGCAGTATTTT. Translating it yields CASSQRLAPDTQYF.

The V call is TRBV29-1, the J call TRBJ2-4, with 11 bases that match TRBD2. The J call may not be correct, given that the DNA end is closer to TRBJ2-5. Germline V gene lookup returns CDR1 SQVTM and CDR2 ANQGSEA. The CDR3 length is 14 residues. The CDR3 sequence: CSVVPGLAVETQYF. The CDR3 DNA reads as TGCAGCGTTGTCCCGGGACTAGCGGTAGAGACCCAGTACTTC.

Remarks on this clonotype: The junction shows a germline mismatch at one end, possibly a read error. V usage is TRBV20-1 and J usage is TRBJ2-1; 7 bases map to TRBD1. The CDR3 has 14 amino acids. Germline assignment: CDR1 DFQATT and CDR2 SNEGSKA (reference sequence). As DNA, the CDR3 is TGCAGTGCTCGACCCTCGGGACAGAAAAATGGGCAGTTCTTC. This translates into CSARPSGQKNGQFF.

This clonotype appeared many times. The chain couples TRBV4-2 to TRBJ2-3; D could derive from TRBD1 or TRBD2 (6 bases each). The V end was cut by 0 bases, the J end by 9 bases, with 16 bases between. The CDR3 is 15 residues long. Looked up from germline, CDR1 is LGHNA and CDR2 is YNFKEQ. The CDR3 protein is CASSQEEWGARTQYF. The DNA for the CDR3 is TGTGCCAGCAGCCAAGAAGAGTGGGGGGCCAGGACGCAGTATTTT.

The V gene is TRBV6-6, the J gene TRBJ2-1, with D perhaps matching TRBD2 (5 bases). In germline, CDR1 is MNHNY, CDR2 SVGAGI (reference sequence). Trimming took off 0 bases at V and 3 bases at J, with 12 bases between the two ends. The CDR3 sequence is 16 residues long. CDR3 nucleotides: TGTGCCAGCAGTTACTCTCGGGGAACGTTCTACAATGAGCAGTTCTTC. Protein: CASSYSRGTFYNEQFF.